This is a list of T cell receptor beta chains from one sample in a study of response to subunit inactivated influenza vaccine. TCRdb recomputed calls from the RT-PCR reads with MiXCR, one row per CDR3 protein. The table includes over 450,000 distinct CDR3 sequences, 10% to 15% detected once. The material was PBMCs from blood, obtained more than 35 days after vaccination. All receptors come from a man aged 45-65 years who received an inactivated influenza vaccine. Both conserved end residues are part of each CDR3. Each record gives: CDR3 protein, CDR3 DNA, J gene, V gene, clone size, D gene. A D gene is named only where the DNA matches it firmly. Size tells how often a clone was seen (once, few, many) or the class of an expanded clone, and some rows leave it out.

CASSSTSGNSYEQYF | TGTGCCAGCAGCTCGACTAGCGGGAACTCCTACGAGCAGTACTTC | TRBJ2-7 | TRBV7-2 | few | TRBD2
CSLRVGSYNEQFF | TGCAGCTTACGAGTAGGGTCTTACAATGAGCAGTTCTTC | TRBJ2-1 | TRBV29-1 | few | -
CASTQEGAYEQYF | TGCGCCAGCACTCAGGAAGGAGCCTACGAGCAGTACTTC | TRBJ2-7 | TRBV5-1 | many | -
CASCYDVGELFF | TGCGCCAGCTGCTACGATGTCGGGGAGCTGTTTTTT | TRBJ2-2 | TRBV5-1 | - | -
CASSLVSTGETQYF | TGTGCCAGCAGCTTAGTCAGTACTGGGGAGACCCAGTACTTC | TRBJ2-5 | TRBV7-2 | many | -
CASSSSRRGEAFF | TGTGCCAGCAGCTCTTCACGACGAGGCGAAGCTTTCTTT | TRBJ1-1 | TRBV7-2 | many | -
CASSPGTYSYNEQFF | TGTGCCAGCAGCCCAGGAACTTACTCCTACAATGAGCAGTTCTTC | TRBJ2-1 | TRBV11-2 | few | -
CSAPGTSGVQVEQYF | TGCAGTGCCCCCGGGACTAGCGGGGTCCAGGTCGAGCAGTACTTC | TRBJ2-7 | TRBV20-1 | - | TRBD2
CASTEGVWEYNEQFF | TGTGCCAGTACCGAGGGGGTGTGGGAGTACAATGAGCAGTTCTTC | TRBJ2-1 | TRBV19 | few | -
CAISEGLNEKLFF | TGTGCCATCAGTGAGGGACTCAATGAAAAACTGTTTTTT | TRBJ1-4 | TRBV10-3 | few | -
CSAGRQGRVTNEKLFF | TGCAGTGCTGGAAGACAGGGGAGGGTAACTAATGAAAAACTGTTTTTT | TRBJ1-4 | TRBV20-1 | - | TRBD1
CAIGALGTEAFF | TGTGCCATCGGAGCCCTCGGCACTGAAGCTTTCTTT | TRBJ1-1 | TRBV10-3 | - | -
CASSRSRTGITDTQYF | TGTGCCAGCAGCCGATCCCGGACAGGAATCACAGATACGCAGTATTTT | TRBJ2-3 | TRBV9 | - | TRBD1
CAISDKTPSTDTQYF | TGTGCCATCAGTGATAAGACACCCAGCACAGATACGCAGTATTTT | TRBJ2-3 | TRBV10-3 | - | -
CASSLVLGSGYEQYF | TGTGCCAGCAGCTTGGTACTGGGGAGCGGTTACGAGCAGTACTTC | TRBJ2-7 | TRBV5-5 | many | -
CASSLIRQETQYF | TGCGCCAGCAGCTTGATTAGGCAAGAGACCCAGTACTTC | TRBJ2-5 | TRBV5-1 | - | -
CASSLTSLSNEQFF | TGTGCCAGCAGTTTAACTAGTTTGAGCAATGAGCAGTTCTTC | TRBJ2-1 | TRBV12-3/TRBV12-4 | - | -
CASSPDGPSYEQYF | TGTGCCAGCAGCCCTGACGGACCATCCTACGAGCAGTACTTC | TRBJ2-7 | TRBV7-9 | - | -
CASSHTRTSGFQETQYF | TGCGCCAGCAGCCACACCCGGACTAGCGGGTTCCAAGAGACCCAGTACTTC | TRBJ2-5 | TRBV4-1 | - | TRBD2
CASSGRTGGNSPLHF | TGTGCCAGCAGTGGCCGGACTGGCGGAAATTCACCCCTCCACTTT | TRBJ1-6 | TRBV12-3/TRBV12-4 | many | -
CASSSGTTGGQFF | TGTGCCAGCAGCTCCGGGACAACGGGAGGGCAGTTCTTC | TRBJ2-1 | TRBV7-2 | few | -
CASSPWTGQYEQYF | TGTGCCAGCAGCCCTTGGACAGGGCAGTACGAGCAGTACTTC | TRBJ2-7 | TRBV5-5 | few | TRBD1
CASSVATKDGGYSGANVLTF | TGTGCCAGCAGCGTAGCTACGAAAGACGGAGGATACTCTGGGGCCAACGTCCTGACTTTC | TRBJ2-6 | TRBV9 | few | -
CSASLAGARISGANVLTF | TGCAGTGCTAGTTTAGCGGGGGCCCGGATCTCTGGGGCCAACGTCCTGACTTTC | TRBJ2-6 | TRBV20-1 | - | TRBD2
CASSLEGTITHNEQFF | TGTGCCAGCAGCTTAGAAGGGACAATCACCCACAATGAGCAGTTCTTC | TRBJ2-1 | TRBV7-2 | many | -
CASRPGLAEYEQYF | TGTGCCAGCAGGCCCGGACTAGCGGAATACGAGCAGTACTTC | TRBJ2-7 | TRBV6-1 | - | TRBD2
CSVGLETSKWEKLFF | TGCAGCGTTGGCTTGGAGACGTCGAAATGGGAAAAACTGTTTTTT | TRBJ1-4 | TRBV29-1 | few | -
CASSYWTGGSTDTQYF | TGCGCCAGCAGCTACTGGACAGGGGGCAGCACAGATACGCAGTATTTT | TRBJ2-3 | TRBV5-1 | few | TRBD1
CASSSSWYEQYF | TGTGCCAGCAGCTCCAGTTGGTACGAGCAGTACTTC | TRBJ2-7 | TRBV12-3/TRBV12-4 | - | -
CASSSISTDTQYF | TGTGCCAGCAGCTCTATTTCCACAGATACGCAGTATTTT | TRBJ2-3 | TRBV7-9 | - | -
CSAKLGGGGTYEQYF | TGCAGTGCTAAGTTGGGCGGCGGGGGGACCTACGAGCAGTACTTC | TRBJ2-7 | TRBV20-1 | - | TRBD2
CSARDRRDEQFF | TGCAGTGCTAGAGATAGGCGGGATGAGCAGTTCTTC | TRBJ2-1 | TRBV20-1 | - | -
CSARRVSGTGELFF | TGCAGTGCCCGCCGGGTTTCGGGCACCGGGGAGCTGTTTTTT | TRBJ2-2 | TRBV20-1 | - | -
CSARAGLAGGLQYF | TGCAGTGCTAGAGCGGGACTAGCGGGGGGGCTCCAGTACTTC | TRBJ2-5 | TRBV20-1 | few | TRBD2
CSARAPGQGARNTEAFF | TGCAGTGCTAGAGCTCCGGGACAGGGGGCGCGGAACACTGAAGCTTTCTTT | TRBJ1-1 | TRBV20-1 | - | TRBD1
CASSIARGYYEQYF | TGTGCCAGCAGTATTGCAAGGGGTTACTACGAGCAGTACTTC | TRBJ2-7 | TRBV27 | - | -
CASSLGLAGDHQETQYF | TGTGCCAGCAGTTTAGGCCTAGCGGGGGACCACCAAGAGACCCAGTACTTC | TRBJ2-5 | TRBV12-3/TRBV12-4 | few | TRBD2
CASSAGLAVYNEQFF | TGTGCCAGCAGCGCCGGACTAGCGGTATACAATGAGCAGTTCTTC | TRBJ2-1 | TRBV9 | many | TRBD2
CASSTGEQPQHF | TGTGCCAGCAGTACCGGAGAACAGCCCCAGCATTTT | TRBJ1-5 | TRBV12-3/TRBV12-4 | few | -
CASSFMFQGADTQYF | TGCGCCAGCAGCTTTATGTTCCAGGGGGCAGATACGCAGTATTTT | TRBJ2-3 | TRBV5-1 | few | TRBD1
CASSLVGDTQYF | TGCGCCAGCAGCTTGGTCGGGGATACGCAGTATTTT | TRBJ2-3 | TRBV5-1 | many | -
CASSQGQRTYGYTF | TGTGCCAGCAGCCAAGGACAGCGTACTTATGGCTACACCTTC | TRBJ1-2 | TRBV14 | few | -
CASETGQGTEAFF | TGTGCCAGCGAGACAGGGCAGGGCACTGAAGCTTTCTTT | TRBJ1-1 | TRBV27 | few | TRBD1
CASSLAHVRDTQYF | TGTGCCAGCAGCTTAGCGCACGTGAGAGATACGCAGTATTTT | TRBJ2-3 | TRBV7-6 | - | -
CSVQTGLNEQFF | TGCAGCGTACAAACAGGGTTGAATGAGCAGTTCTTC | TRBJ2-1 | TRBV29-1 | many | -
CASSYQFGGGETQYF | TGTGCCAGCAGTTACCAGTTTGGGGGCGGAGAGACCCAGTACTTC | TRBJ2-5 | TRBV6-5 | few | -
CASSPRSGTDEQYF | TGCGCCAGCAGCCCACGTAGCGGGACCGACGAGCAGTACTTC | TRBJ2-7 | TRBV5-1 | - | TRBD2
CASSLAGAGELFF | TGCGCCAGCAGTCTAGCGGGGGCCGGGGAGCTGTTTTTT | TRBJ2-2 | TRBV4-1 | many | TRBD2
CASSRAGNTEAFF | TGCGCCAGCAGCCGGGCAGGGAACACTGAAGCTTTCTTT | TRBJ1-1 | TRBV5-1 | many | -
CASSYRLAGVEQYF | TGTGCCAGCAGTTACCGACTAGCGGGAGTCGAGCAGTACTTC | TRBJ2-7 | TRBV6-2/TRBV6-3 | - | TRBD2
CASSRRIGRGNTGELFF | TGTGCCAGCAGCCGGAGGATCGGCCGGGGTAACACCGGGGAGCTGTTTTTT | TRBJ2-2 | TRBV14 | few | -
CSVGTGTQYF | TGCAGCGTTGGCACGGGGACCCAGTACTTC | TRBJ2-5 | TRBV29-1 | many | -
CSAARSGGADTQYF | TGCAGTGCTGCACGTAGCGGGGGGGCCGATACGCAGTATTTT | TRBJ2-3 | TRBV20-1 | few | TRBD2